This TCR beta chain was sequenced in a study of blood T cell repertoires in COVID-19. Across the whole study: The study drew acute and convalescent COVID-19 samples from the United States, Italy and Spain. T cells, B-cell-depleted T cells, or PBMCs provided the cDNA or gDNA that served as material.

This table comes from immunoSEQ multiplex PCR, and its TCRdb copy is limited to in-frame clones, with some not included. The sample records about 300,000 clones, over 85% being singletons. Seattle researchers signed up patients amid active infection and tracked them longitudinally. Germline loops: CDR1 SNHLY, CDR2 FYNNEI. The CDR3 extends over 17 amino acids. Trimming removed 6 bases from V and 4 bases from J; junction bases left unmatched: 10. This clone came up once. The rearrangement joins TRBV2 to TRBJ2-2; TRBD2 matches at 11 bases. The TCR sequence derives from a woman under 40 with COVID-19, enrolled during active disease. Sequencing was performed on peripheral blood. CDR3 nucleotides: TGTGCCAGCAGCGACCGAACTAGCGGGGGTGTCACCGGGGAGCTGTTTTTT. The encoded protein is CASSDRTSGGVTGELFF.